This T cell receptor beta chain is from a study of blood T cells in healthy people across ages. Study-level results: CMV status of donors was unknown, possibly confounding expanded clonotype changes.

A note on this clonotype: Antigen specificity is unknown.

The study recruited healthy Caucasian donors from Russia who were aged roughly 6 to 90. A J-beta primer mix and a sample-barcoded 5' primer were used in a second PCR of roughly 7 to 12 cycles. TCRdb ran MiXCR on the 5' RACE reads and lists one entry per CDR3 protein. The data hold over 600,000 distinct CDR3 sequences, with more than 20% observed a single time. With 4 bases clipped from V and 4 bases from J, the junction kept 8 bases outside the gene matches. This CDR3 contains 16 residues. Per germline, CDR1 SGHDT and CDR2 YYEEEE. This clonotype was sampled from a man between 65 and 85 years old in good health. This chain joins TRBV5-6 and TRBJ1-5; TRBD1 matches at 10 bases. The sample consisted of blood. The CDR3 sequence is CASSRTGGLSNQPQHF. The DNA for the CDR3 is TGTGCCAGCAGCAGGACAGGGGGTTTATCAAATCAGCCCCAGCATTTT. Full variable domain (outside the CDR3, taken from reference TRBV5-6 and TRBJ1-5): DAGVTQSPTHLIKTRGQQVTLRCSPKSGHDTVSWYQQALGQGPQFIFQYYEEEERQRGNFPDRFSGHQFPNYSSELNVNALLLGDSALYLCASSRTGGLSNQPQHFGDGTRLSIL.